These 18 T cell receptor beta chains share one sample of origin, sequenced in a study of identical twins. From the 5' RACE reads, TCRdb called clonotypes with MiXCR, one entry per CDR3 protein. The sample holds 500,000 or so distinct CDR3 sequences, roughly 13% seen once. Another study also made use of these data, one on yellow fever vaccine responses in identical twins.

The sequencing input was CD4+ T cells sorted from blood. These receptors originate from a young woman in good health.

The chain links TRBV7-6 to TRBJ2-3; D uncertain. This CDR3 is 15 amino acids long. The V end lost 2 bases, the J end lost 0 bases, and 9 bases lay between the germline ends. The V gene's germline CDR1 is SGHVS and CDR2 FNYEAQ. This CDR3 reads CASSLRILSTDTQYF. The CDR3 DNA reads as TGTGCCAGCAGCTTACGAATCCTCAGCACAGATACGCAGTATTTT.

This clonotype was seen many times. The genes are TRBV20-1 and TRBJ1-2; D gene ambiguous. The CDR3 runs 15 residues. Germline loops: CDR1 DFQATT, CDR2 SNEGSKA (reference sequence). In nucleotides, the CDR3 is TGCAGGCCGGGTGAGGAAGGACTCCCTCTGTCTGGCTACACCTTC. It codes for CRPGEEGLPLSGYTF.

This sequence joins TRBV25-1 and TRBJ1-1; the match to TRBD1 covers 8 bases. Per germline, CDR1 MGHDK and CDR2 SYGVNS. V dropped 4 bases and J dropped 6; count of bases not matched to a gene: 7. This CDR3 spans 14 amino acids. CDR3 sequence: CASSVDRVISEAFF. CDR3 sequence (DNA): TGTGCCAGCAGTGTGGACAGGGTAATTTCTGAAGCTTTCTTT.

The sample holds a few counts of this clonotype. This chain connects TRBV20-1 to TRBJ2-1; 11 nucleotides line up with TRBD2. The CDR3 loop spans 15 amino acids. Germline CDR1 DFQATT, CDR2 SNEGSKA (reference sequence). Unmatched junction bases numbered 9, after V lost 6 bases and J lost 5 bases. The DNA for the CDR3 is TGCAGTGCCCCGCCTAGCGGGGGGCCAGACAATGAGCAGTTCTTC. Its translation is CSAPPSGGPDNEQFF.

This clonotype was seen a handful of times. The chain's CDR3 is CASSLPGQGPNEQFF. The CDR3 DNA is TGTGCCAGCAGCCTCCCGGGACAGGGGCCGAATGAGCAGTTCTTC. The chain combines TRBV3-1 with TRBJ2-1, with 10 bases fitting TRBD1. The germline gives CDR1 LGHDT, CDR2 YNNKEL (reference sequence). V trimming: 4 bases; J trimming: 7 bases; junction bases outside the gene matches: 7. The CDR3 consists of 15 residues.

This clonotype has only a few counts. The chain uses TRBV11-2 and TRBJ1-3, with D unclear. V was pared by 4 bases and J by 4 bases, with 8 bases between. The germline V gene has CDR1 SGHAT and CDR2 FQNNGV. CDR3 length equals 13 residues. The CDR3 nucleotides read TGTGCCAGCAGCTCAGTCTCCGGAAACACCATATATTTT. Protein: CASSSVSGNTIYF.

The DNA of the CDR3 is TGTGCCAGCAAAAAGGGGTACGCCGACACAGATACGCAGTATTTT. This encodes CASKKGYADTDTQYF. The chain has TRBV12-3 or TRBV12-4 and TRBJ2-3, with D maybe TRBD1 (5 bases). The CDR3 sequence is 15 residues long. With 7 bases removed from V and 2 bases from J, the gap between germline ends came to 16 bases.

This clonotype was found many times. This sequence joins TRBV25-1 and TRBJ2-1; tentatively, D is TRBD2 (7 bases). V lost 1 base, J lost 6 bases, and 10 bases lay in between. The CDR3 extends over 14 amino acids. Germline V gene lookup returns CDR1 MGHDK and CDR2 SYGVNS. CDR3 sequence: CASSESGGLNEQFF. The CDR3 DNA reads as TGTGCCAGCAGTGAATCCGGGGGGCTCAATGAGCAGTTCTTC.

The CDR3 is CASSGERGGRNEQFF. CDR3 in DNA: TGTGCCAGCAGTGGGGAGCGGGGGGGCCGGAATGAGCAGTTCTTC. The gene calls are TRBV2 and TRBJ2-1; 10 bases line up with TRBD2. CDR1 and CDR2 (germline): SNHLY, FYNNEI. CDR3 length equals 15 residues. The J segment lost 7 bases and the V segment lost 4 bases, leaving 7 bases of the junction unmatched.

This clonotype has more than one count but fewer than ten. The chain joins TRBV5-1 to TRBJ2-1, with TRBD2 matching over 11 bases. The junction had 15 bases not matched to a gene; V was cut back by 4 bases and J by 3 bases. This CDR3 is built from 19 residues. Germline V gives CDR1 SGHRS, CDR2 YFSETQ. CDR3 loop: CASSGNRGLAGGLYNEQFF. DNA of the CDR3: TGCGCCAGCAGCGGGAACAGGGGGCTAGCGGGGGGTCTCTACAATGAGCAGTTCTTC.

V gene TRBV20-1 combines with J gene TRBJ2-5; D is undetermined. Germline V gene sequence: CDR1 DFQATT, CDR2 SNEGSKA (reference sequence). The V end was cut by 3 bases, the J end by 2 bases, with 7 bases between. The CDR3 is 12 amino acids. CDR3 in amino acids: CSARDEQETQYF. DNA of the CDR3: TGCAGTGCTAGGGACGAACAAGAGACCCAGTACTTC.

This clonotype was counted between two and nine times. This chain joins TRBV20-1 and TRBJ2-3, with 9 bases that match TRBD1. With 5 bases clipped from V and 4 bases from J, the junction kept 4 bases outside the gene matches. The CDR3 has 13 amino acids. The germline CDR1 and CDR2 sequences are DFQATT and SNEGSKA (reference sequence). The CDR3 DNA reads as TGCAGTGCTGGGAGGACAGGGGCAGATACGCAGTATTTT. The encoded protein is CSAGRTGADTQYF.

In this sample, this clonotype turned up a few times. The junction and the germline gene differ at one end; a read error may be behind it. This chain uses TRBV24-1 with TRBJ2-3; tentative D call: TRBD2 (5 bases). CDR3 size: 12 residues. Per the germline V gene, CDR1 is KGHDR and CDR2 is SFDVKD. CDR3 amino acids: CATGDYTDTQYF. The CDR3 DNA reads TGTGCCACCGGTGACTACACAGATACGCAGTATTTT.

The rearrangement uses TRBV7-8 and TRBJ2-2, with a tentative D call TRBD2 (5 bases). There are 15 residues in the CDR3. Germline V gene sequence: CDR1 SGHVS, CDR2 FQNEAQ. The V and J ends lost 5 bases and 5 bases respectively, with 15 bases between them. Written as DNA, the CDR3 is TGTGCCAGCAGCCGGGAAGGAGGCGGGACCGGGGAGCTGTTTTTT. Amino acids: CASSREGGGTGELFF.

The V gene is TRBV27, the J gene TRBJ2-3; D not resolved. This CDR3 has 13 amino acids. V lost 5 bases to trimming and J lost 1 base, with 7 bases between them. Germline V gives CDR1 MNHEY, CDR2 SMNVEV (reference sequence). This CDR3 reads CASSAFGTDTQYF. CDR3 sequence (DNA): TGTGCCAGCAGTGCCTTTGGCACAGATACGCAGTATTTT.

This chain uses TRBV15 with TRBJ1-3; possible D gene TRBD1, 5 bases. The CDR3 extends over 15 amino acids. CDR1 LNHNV and CDR2 YYDKDF come from the germline V gene (reference sequence). V was trimmed by 0 bases and J by 4 bases, leaving 10 bases between them. DNA of the CDR3: TGTGCCACCAGCAGAGATCGGGGGTACGGAAACACCATATATTTT. Translated: CATSRDRGYGNTIYF.

This clonotype was seen at least ten times. The rearrangement uses TRBV25-1 and TRBJ2-3; D call uncertain. Per the germline V gene, CDR1 is MGHDK and CDR2 is SYGVNS. The CDR3 consists of 15 residues. V was shortened by 4 bases and J by 2 bases, with 13 bases between the two germline ends. CDR3 residues: CASSGVGSYTDTQYF. The DNA of the CDR3 is TGTGCCAGCAGTGGGGTCGGGTCATACACAGATACGCAGTATTTT.

This clonotype was observed a few times. The CDR3 nucleotides read TGCAGCGTTTTCGGTGGGCGGTCGAACTACGAGCAGTACTTC. Translated, it gives CSVFGGRSNYEQYF. The V gene is TRBV29-1, the J gene TRBJ2-7; D unresolved. Trimming removed 5 bases at V and 3 bases at J, with 17 bases between. Germline-derived CDR1 and CDR2 are SQVTM and ANQGSEA. The CDR3 sequence is 14 residues long.